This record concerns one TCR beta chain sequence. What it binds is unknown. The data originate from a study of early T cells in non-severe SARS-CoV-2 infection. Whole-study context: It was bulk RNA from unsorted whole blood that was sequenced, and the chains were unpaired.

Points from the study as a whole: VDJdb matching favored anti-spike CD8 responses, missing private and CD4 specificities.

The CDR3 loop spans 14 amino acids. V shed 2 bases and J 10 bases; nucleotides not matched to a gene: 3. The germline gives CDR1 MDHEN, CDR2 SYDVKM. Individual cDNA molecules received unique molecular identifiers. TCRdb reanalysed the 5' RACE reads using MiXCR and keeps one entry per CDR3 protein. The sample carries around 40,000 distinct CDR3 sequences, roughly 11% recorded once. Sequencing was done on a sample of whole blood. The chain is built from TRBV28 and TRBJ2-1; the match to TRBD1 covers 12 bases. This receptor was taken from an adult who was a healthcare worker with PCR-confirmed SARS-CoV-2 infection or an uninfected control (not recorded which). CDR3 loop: CASSLGTGGGEQFF. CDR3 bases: TGTGCCAGCAGTTTAGGGACAGGGGGCGGAGAGCAGTTCTTC.